This TCR beta chain stems from a study of blood T cells in healthy people across ages. Points from the study as a whole: Estimates drawn from one million T cells were deemed to understate diversity.

The CDR3 runs to 14 residues. Trimming at V came to 5 bases and at J to 3 bases, leaving 6 bases not matched to a gene. This clonotype appeared a few times. Its antigen is still unknown. Sample-barcoded 5' priming and a J-beta primer mix drove a second PCR of 7 to 11 cycles. TCRdb redid the calling of the 5' RACE reads with MiXCR, one entry per CDR3 protein. This table has around 970,000 distinct CDR3 sequences, around 54% appearing once. The TCR was taken from a woman aged 60-75 years in good health. The sequencing input was blood. The gene calls are TRBV12-3 or TRBV12-4 and TRBJ1-1, with 7 positions matching TRBD1. CDR3 coding DNA: TGTGCCAGCAGTCCCGATCAGGGGGACACTGAAGCTTTCTTT. Translating gives CASSPDQGDTEAFF.